A selection of T cell receptor beta chains follows, all from one sample in a study of cytotoxic CD8 clonotypes in ibrutinib-treated CLL. Here immunoSEQ multiplex PCR was the method, and the copy in TCRdb shows in-frame clones only, minus some. The data show 65,000 to 95,000 clones, with roughly 84% seen just once and under 6% held by the top ten. Material: PBMCs, obtained before ibrutinib treatment. The receptors here all came from a human donor with chronic lymphocytic leukemia. Both conserved end residues are part of each CDR3. A D gene is named only where the DNA matches it firmly. Clone size is given for some rows only: seen once, a few or many times, or a class if the clone is expanded.

V	J	size	D	CDR3	DNA
TRBV7-2	TRBJ2-7	-	TRBD2	CASSRTSNYEQYF	TGTGCCAGCAGCCGGACTAGTAACTACGAGCAGTACTTC
TRBV5-1	TRBJ2-1	-	TRBD2	CASSPTSAFSNGEQFF	TGCGCCAGCAGCCCAACTAGCGCCTTTTCGAATGGTGAGCAGTTCTTC
TRBV19	TRBJ2-7	-	TRBD2	CASSSNGLAGAEQYF	TGTGCCAGTAGTTCGAACGGACTAGCGGGAGCCGAGCAGTACTTC
TRBV13	TRBJ2-7	-	-	CASSMQGYEQYF	TGTGCCAGCAGCATGCAGGGTTACGAGCAGTACTTC
TRBV4-3	TRBJ2-4	-	TRBD1	CASSPEGALTIQYF	TGCGCCAGCAGTCCCGAGGGGGCGCTGACCATTCAGTACTTC
TRBV5-1	TRBJ2-1	-	TRBD2	CASSIHGLADSYNEQFF	TGCGCCAGCAGCATCCACGGACTAGCAGACTCCTACAATGAGCAGTTCTTC
TRBV25-1	TRBJ2-7	-	-	CASSEFRSGDEQYF	TGTGCCAGCAGTGAATTTCGTTCGGGGGACGAGCAGTACTTC
TRBV7-6	TRBJ2-1	-	TRBD2	CASSPLPAGGAHEQFF	TGTGCCAGCAGCCCCCTACCAGCGGGAGGAGCGCATGAGCAGTTCTTC
TRBV5-1	TRBJ1-1	-	TRBD1	CASSLDRGLLVNTEAFF	TGCGCCAGCAGCTTAGACAGGGGGCTTCTAGTGAACACTGAAGCTTTCTTT
TRBV30	TRBJ1-3	-	TRBD1	CAWSPGQSSGNTIYF	TGTGCCTGGAGTCCGGGACAGAGCTCTGGAAACACCATATATTTT
TRBV2	TRBJ2-7	-	TRBD2	CASIPGWQKRGSYEQYF	TGTGCCAGCATTCCAGGGTGGCAGAAGCGGGGGTCCTACGAGCAGTACTTC
TRBV9	TRBJ2-5	-	TRBD2	CASSVGTSGSLSQETQYF	TGTGCCAGCAGCGTTGGGACTAGCGGGAGTTTAAGCCAAGAGACCCAGTACTTC
TRBV6-5	TRBJ2-7	-	-	CASRGLLYEQYF	TGTGCCAGCAGGGGACTTCTCTACGAGCAGTACTTC
TRBV7-3	TRBJ2-7	-	-	CASSSTSSSYEQYF	TGTGCCAGCAGTTCAACTAGCTCCTCCTACGAGCAGTACTTC
TRBV19	TRBJ2-1	-	TRBD2	CASWAGGPYNEQFF	TGTGCCAGTTGGGCGGGAGGCCCCTACAATGAGCAGTTCTTC
TRBV11-2	TRBJ2-7	many	TRBD2	CASSATSGSIIYEQYF	TGTGCCAGCAGCGCCACTAGCGGGAGCATTATCTACGAGCAGTACTTC
TRBV19	TRBJ2-7	-	TRBD1	CASSTGSGTGFGGRSEQYF	TGTGCCAGTAGCACGGGGTCCGGGACAGGGTTTGGCGGGAGATCCGAGCAGTACTTC
TRBV5-6	TRBJ2-2	-	TRBD1	CASSLAVTGGGRTGELFF	TGTGCCAGCAGCTTGGCCGTGACAGGGGGCGGGAGGACCGGGGAGCTGTTTTTT
TRBV6-6	TRBJ1-2	-	TRBD1	CASSYEATGGDGTF	TGTGCCAGCAGTTATGAAGCGACAGGGGGGGACGGCACCTTC
TRBV11-2	TRBJ2-1	-	-	CASSLENNEQFF	TGTGCCAGCAGCTTAGAGAACAATGAGCAGTTCTTC
TRBV5-6	TRBJ1-2	-	-	CASSFSYGYTF	TGTGCCAGCAGCTTTAGCTATGGCTACACCTTC
TRBV30	TRBJ2-7	-	TRBD1	CAWTSTGLGTALSDEQYF	TGTGCCTGGACCAGCACGGGCCTCGGGACAGCCCTCTCGGACGAGCAGTACTTC
TRBV29-1	TRBJ1-1	once	-	CSVEEIFTEAFF	TGCAGCGTTGAAGAAATCTTCACTGAAGCTTTCTTT
TRBV4-1	TRBJ2-1	-	TRBD2	CASSQGSTAGDNEQFF	TGCGCCAGCAGCCAAGGATCCACAGCGGGAGACAATGAGCAGTTCTTC
TRBV2	TRBJ1-2	few	-	CASSVYKTGYGYTF	TGTGCCAGCAGTGTCTACAAGACAGGCTATGGCTACACCTTC
TRBV28	TRBJ1-2	-	TRBD1	CASSQAGQTNYGYTF	TGTGCCAGCAGTCAAGCGGGACAGACGAACTATGGCTACACCTTC
TRBV7-9	TRBJ2-3	-	-	CATIAASSTDTQYF	TGTGCCACAATAGCGGCCTCTAGCACAGATACGCAGTATTTT
TRBV19	TRBJ1-3	-	-	CASSIVAASGGNTIYF	TGTGCCAGTAGTATAGTCGCTGCCTCCGGTGGAAACACCATATATTTT
TRBV5-6	TRBJ1-2	-	-	CASSRHGGSYTF	TGTGCCAGCAGTAGACATGGGGGGAGCTACACCTTC
TRBV7-2	TRBJ1-2	-	-	CASSPTGPPHYGYTF	TGTGCCAGCAGCCCCACGGGACCGCCCCATTATGGCTACACCTTC
TRBV9	TRBJ1-1	-	TRBD1	CASSVKQGAPAFF	TGTGCCAGCAGCGTAAAACAGGGGGCACCCGCTTTCTTT
TRBV7-3	TRBJ2-1	-	TRBD2	CASAPASGTYEQFF	TGTGCCAGCGCCCCCGCTAGCGGGACCTATGAGCAGTTCTTC
TRBV5-1	TRBJ1-2	-	TRBD1	CASSAGTALGGYTF	TGCGCCAGCAGCGCCGGGACAGCCTTAGGTGGCTACACCTTC
TRBV7-2	TRBJ1-1	-	-	CASSLDASRGIFF	TGTGCCAGCAGCTTAGATGCGTCCAGGGGAATTTTCTTT
TRBV5-4	TRBJ1-4	-	-	CASSLQGNEKLFF	TGTGCCAGCAGCTTACAAGGAAATGAAAAACTGTTTTTT
TRBV5-1	TRBJ2-1	-	TRBD2	CASSPAGTSGRTDEQFF	TGCGCCAGCAGCCCCGCCGGGACTAGCGGGAGAACCGATGAGCAGTTCTTC
TRBV6-1	TRBJ2-7	-	-	CASSRRTDSSYEQYF	TGTGCCAGCAGCCGAAGGACAGATAGCTCCTACGAGCAGTACTTC
TRBV6-1	TRBJ1-4	-	TRBD1	CASSGQGYEKLFF	TGTGCCAGCAGTGGACAGGGATATGAAAAACTGTTTTTT
TRBV2	TRBJ1-1	-	-	CASKSLSLYTEAFF	TGTGCCAGTAAATCGCTGTCTCTCTACACTGAAGCTTTCTTT
TRBV6-5	TRBJ1-2	few	TRBD1	CASSRTGGSGYTF	TGTGCCAGCAGCCGGACAGGGGGCAGCGGCTACACCTTC
TRBV19	TRBJ2-4	-	-	CASSSSGLPPKNIQYF	TGTGCCAGTAGTTCTTCCGGCCTCCCCCCCAAAAACATTCAGTACTTC
TRBV7-3	TRBJ1-1	-	-	CASSFAGSRTLNTEAFF	TGTGCCAGCAGCTTCGCAGGGTCCCGCACCTTGAACACTGAAGCTTTCTTT
TRBV6-5	TRBJ2-5	-	-	CASNTIRGRETQYF	TGTGCCAGCAACACGATCAGGGGAAGGGAGACCCAGTACTTC
TRBV6-6	TRBJ2-7	-	-	CASRRDQYEQYF	TGTGCCAGCAGGCGGGACCAATACGAGCAGTACTTC
TRBV7-6	TRBJ2-1	-	-	CASSPRRVGGGGNEQFF	TGTGCCAGCAGCCCACGACGTGTAGGGGGAGGGGGCAATGAGCAGTTCTTC
TRBV2	TRBJ2-1	-	-	CASSRGRNEQFF	TGTGCCAGCAGTAGGGGTCGCAATGAGCAGTTCTTC
TRBV10-2	TRBJ2-7	-	-	CASSDGRYEQYF	TGCGCCAGCAGTGATGGACGCTACGAGCAGTACTTC
TRBV5-1	TRBJ1-1	-	-	CASSLGQTPAKAFF	TGCGCCAGCAGCTTGGGGCAGACGCCTGCGAAAGCTTTCTTT
TRBV5-1	TRBJ1-4	once	-	CASSYGAATNEKLFF	TGCGCCAGCAGCTACGGGGCAGCAACTAATGAAAAACTGTTTTTT
TRBV6-6	TRBJ1-4	-	TRBD1	CASRRDRGQGNEKLFF	TGTGCCAGCAGAAGGGACAGGGGGCAGGGTAATGAAAAACTGTTTTTT
TRBV4-1	TRBJ1-2	once	-	CASSQEFGSLANYGYTF	TGCGCCAGCAGCCAAGAATTTGGGAGTTTAGCTAACTATGGCTACACCTTC
TRBV29-1	TRBJ2-7	-	TRBD2	CSVHKGTGAGEQYF	TGCAGCGTTCACAAAGGGACGGGAGCGGGGGAGCAGTACTTC